This is a list of T cell receptor beta chains from one sample in a study of blood T cell repertoires in COVID-19. Only in-frame clones appear in the TCRdb table, and some are missing; sequencing was by immunoSEQ multiplex PCR. The sample includes around 26,000 clones, 70% to 90% seen only once; the top ten take about 4.9%. The sequenced material came from peripheral blood. These receptors all stem from a man between 65 and 79 years old with active COVID-19. Each CDR3 is given with its conserved first and last residue. Fields, in order: J gene, D gene, CDR3 length, V gene, clone size, CDR3 DNA, CDR3 protein. D genes are given only for firm matches. Clone size is stated in some rows and not others, as once, few, many or a class when expanded.

>TRBJ2-7|.|15|TRBV4-2|.
TGTGCCAGCAGCCAAGAGACAACGAGAGTCTACGAGCAGTACTTC
CASSQETTRVYEQYF
>TRBJ2-1|TRBD2|15|TRBV11-2|.
TGTGCCAGCAGCTTAGCGGGGGGGCCTGCGGATGAGCAGTTCTTC
CASSLAGGPADEQFF
>TRBJ2-4|TRBD1|18|TRBV5-1|.
TGCGCCAGCAGCTTGGGACTTGACAGGGAACTAGCCAAAAACATTCAGTACTTC
CASSLGLDRELAKNIQYF
>TRBJ1-5|TRBD1|13|TRBV28|.
TGTGCCAGCAGAAGCACAGGGGTCTGGCCCCAGCATTTT
CASRSTGVWPQHF
>TRBJ2-3|TRBD2|13|TRBV19|.
TGTGCCAGTAATAGCGGGGGCACAGATACGCAGTATTTT
CASNSGGTDTQYF
>TRBJ1-2|TRBD1|13|TRBV19|.
TGTGCCAGTATGGCAGGGGGCGGCTATGGCTACACCTTC
CASMAGGGYGYTF
>TRBJ2-1|TRBD1|17|TRBV3-1/TRBV3-2|.
TGTGCCAGCAGCCAAGTCGTGGGGACAGGGTACTCCAATGAGCAGTTCTTC
CASSQVVGTGYSNEQFF
>TRBJ1-3|TRBD1|15|TRBV28|.
TGTGCCAGCAGTTCACAGGGGGCAAGTGGAAACACCATATATTTT
CASSSQGASGNTIYF
>TRBJ2-3|TRBD2|16|TRBV10-3|.
TGTGCCATCAGTGAGTCCCCCGGGACTAGCGGGACTACGCAGTATTTT
CAISESPGTSGTTQYF
>TRBJ2-7|.|17|TRBV19|.
TGTGCCAGTAGTTTCTCCCAATTGACAGGTGGGGCCTCCGAGCAGTACTTC
CASSFSQLTGGASEQYF
>TRBJ2-4|TRBD1|13|TRBV19|.
TGTGCCAGTGAGACAGGGACCAAAAACATTCAGTACTTC
CASETGTKNIQYF
>TRBJ2-3|TRBD2|15|TRBV18|.
TGTGCCAGCTCACTTGCGGGGGATAGCACAGATACGCAGTATTTT
CASSLAGDSTDTQYF
>TRBJ2-3|TRBD2|15|TRBV6-4|.
TGTGCCAGCAGTGACTCTGGGGGGGTCACAGATACGCAGTATTTT
CASSDSGGVTDTQYF
>TRBJ1-5|TRBD1|17|TRBV6-2/TRBV6-3|.
TGTGCCAGCAGTTCCGCCCGACAGGGGATGGGCAATCAGCCCCAGCATTTT
CASSSARQGMGNQPQHF
>TRBJ1-2|.|15|TRBV4-3|.
TGCGCCAGCAGCCAAAGGGGCTTGGGTAACTATGGCTACACCTTC
CASSQRGLGNYGYTF
>TRBJ2-7|.|12|TRBV6-5|few
TGTGCCAGCAGTTCTAGGCCCTACGAGCAGTACTTC
CASSSRPYEQYF
>TRBJ1-3|.|14|TRBV24-1|.
TGTGCCACCAGTGATACAAGCTCTGGAAACACCATATATTTT
CATSDTSSGNTIYF
>TRBJ1-4|.|14|TRBV19|.
TGTGCCAGTAGACCGGGGTACAAGAATGAAAAACTGTTTTTT
CASRPGYKNEKLFF
>TRBJ1-2|.|14|TRBV20-1|.
TGCAGTGCTAGTCCGAAGACAGTTAACTATGGCTACACCTTC
CSASPKTVNYGYTF
>TRBJ2-5|TRBD1|15|TRBV5-6|.
TGTGCCAGCAGCTTTGGGACAGGGAGGTCAGAGACCCAGTACTTC
CASSFGTGRSETQYF
>TRBJ1-1|.|12|TRBV3-1/TRBV3-2|few
TGTGCCAGCAGCCCTGGGGCGGCTGAAGCTTTCTTT
CASSPGAAEAFF
>TRBJ1-2|.|12|TRBV12-3/TRBV12-4|.
TGTGCCAGCAGCCAGACAGCCTATGGCTACACCTTC
CASSQTAYGYTF
>TRBJ2-5|TRBD2|14|TRBV5-4|.
TGTGCCAGTCGGGGGGGCCCTGACCAAGAGACCCAGTACTTC
CASRGGPDQETQYF
>TRBJ1-6|TRBD1|18|TRBV3-1/TRBV3-2|.
TGTGCCAGCAGCCAACCGGGACAGGGGGGCTATGAGGGTTCACCCCTCCACTTT
CASSQPGQGGYEGSPLHF
>TRBJ1-5|.|15|TRBV5-1|.
TGCGCCAGCAGCTGGGACGGGGACAACCATCAGCCCCAGCATTTT
CASSWDGDNHQPQHF
>TRBJ2-5|TRBD2|14|TRBV7-9|.
TGTGCCAGCAGCTCGGCGGGGGGCCAAGAGACCCAGTACTTC
CASSSAGGQETQYF
>TRBJ2-7|TRBD2|14|TRBV3-1/TRBV3-2|.
TGTGCCAGCAGCCACGGGGGGGGCCCCTACGAGCAGTACTTC
CASSHGGGPYEQYF
>TRBJ2-1|TRBD1|17|TRBV18|once
TGTGCCAGCTCGAAAGCCTCTTCAACAGGGGTATACAATGAGCAGTTCTTC
CASSKASSTGVYNEQFF
>TRBJ1-4|TRBD1|15|TRBV19|.
TGTGCCAGTAGTATCCAGGGACAGATGAATGAAAAACTGTTTTTT
CASSIQGQMNEKLFF
>TRBJ1-5|.|14|TRBV7-8|.
TGTGCCAGCAGCTCCGGTTATAGCAATCAGCCCCAGCATTTT
CASSSGYSNQPQHF
>TRBJ1-2|.|13|TRBV4-1|few
TGCGCCAGCAGCCAAGGGCAGAACTATGGCTACACCTTC
CASSQGQNYGYTF
>TRBJ1-1|TRBD1|13|TRBV29-1|.
TGCAGCGTTCTGGGACAGGCTTTTACTGAAGCTTTCTTT
CSVLGQAFTEAFF
>TRBJ1-1|.|13|TRBV19|.
TGTGCCAGTAGTATGCTGAGTAACACTGAAGCTTTCTTT
CASSMLSNTEAFF
>TRBJ2-7|.|17|TRBV5-5|.
TGTGCCAGCAGCTTGGCCCCGGGACACGGAGGTTTCTACGAGCAGTACTTC
CASSLAPGHGGFYEQYF
>TRBJ1-1|.|17|TRBV25-1|once
TGTGCCAGCAGTGTATTGGGGTCCCGGGGTCTGAACACTGAAGCTTTCTTT
CASSVLGSRGLNTEAFF
>TRBJ2-7|TRBD1|15|TRBV6-5|once
TGTGCCAGCAGCCTCGGACAGGGGAGGTCCTACGAGCAGTACTTC
CASSLGQGRSYEQYF
>TRBJ2-1|TRBD2|15|TRBV14|.
TGTGCCAGCAGCCAAGTACTAGCGGGGGACAATGAGCAGTTCTTC
CASSQVLAGDNEQFF
>TRBJ2-2|.|15|TRBV9|.
TGTGCCAGCAGCGTACTAACAACAGGTACCGGGGAGCTGTTTTTT
CASSVLTTGTGELFF
>TRBJ2-7|.|14|TRBV28|.
TGTGCCACCAACTCCGGGACATTAACCTACGAGCAGTACTTC
CATNSGTLTYEQYF
>TRBJ1-1|.|16|TRBV5-4|.
TGTGCCAGCAGCGACCCGCGGTCAGGGTATCTCACTGAAGCTTTCTTT
CASSDPRSGYLTEAFF
>TRBJ2-5|TRBD2|16|TRBV5-6|.
TGTGCCAGCAGCTTGGCCGGGGGACTAGCATCGGAGACCCAGTACTTC
CASSLAGGLASETQYF
>TRBJ1-6|TRBD1|14|TRBV19|.
TGTGCCAGTAGTAGCGGACAGGGGGCCGGACCCCTCCACTTT
CASSSGQGAGPLHF
>TRBJ2-5|.|16|TRBV19|.
TGTGCCAGTAGTGTGGTCGGGAATCAGGACCGGGAGACCCAGTACTTC
CASSVVGNQDRETQYF
>TRBJ2-3|.|13|TRBV19|.
TGTGCCAGTAGTATACACCACGGGAATACGCAGTATTTT
CASSIHHGNTQYF
>TRBJ2-2|.|14|TRBV11-3|.
TGTGCCAGCAGCTTCAACAGGGACACCGGGGAGCTGTTTTTT
CASSFNRDTGELFF
>TRBJ2-7|.|14|TRBV2|few
TGTGCCAGCAGAATAAGGACAGAGCGCTACGAGCAGTACTTC
CASRIRTERYEQYF
>TRBJ1-5|.|14|TRBV28|.
TGTGCCAGCGGCCCAGGGGATAGCAATCAGCCCCAGCATTTT
CASGPGDSNQPQHF
>TRBJ2-7|.|15|TRBV3-1/TRBV3-2|.
TGTGCCAGCAGCCAAGGACCCGGGTGGCCCTACGAGCAGTACTTC
CASSQGPGWPYEQYF
>TRBJ1-1|TRBD1|14|TRBV6-6|.
TGTGCCAGCAGTTACAGACAGGGGGCCGCTGAAGCTTTCTTT
CASSYRQGAAEAFF
>TRBJ2-3|TRBD2|15|TRBV10-3|once
TGTGCCATCAGTGAGCCTAGCGGAAGCACAGATACGCAGTATTTT
CAISEPSGSTDTQYF
>TRBJ2-7|.|14|TRBV11-3|few
TGTGCCAGCAGCTTAGGGGCCTTCTCCTACGAGCAGTACTTC
CASSLGAFSYEQYF
>TRBJ2-5|.|14|TRBV7-2|once
TGTGCCAGCAGCTTATTCCAGGGGCGGGAGACCCAGTACTTC
CASSLFQGRETQYF
>TRBJ2-2|TRBD1|17|TRBV15|.
TGTGCCACCAGCAGATACCCGGGACAGCCAAACACCGGGGAGCTGTTTTTT
CATSRYPGQPNTGELFF
>TRBJ2-7|.|12|TRBV11-2|few
TGTGCCAGCAGGACAGGCTCCTACGAGCAGTACTTC
CASRTGSYEQYF
>TRBJ2-5|.|14|TRBV10-3|.
TGTGCCATCAGTGTAGGGGACTTGGGAGAGACCCAGTACTTC
CAISVGDLGETQYF
>TRBJ1-2|TRBD1|15|TRBV7-8|.
TGTGCCAGCAGCTCGACAGGGGGAGCTAACTATGGCTACACCTTC
CASSSTGGANYGYTF
>TRBJ1-2|.|15|TRBV5-4|.
TGTGCCAGCAGCCCCCCGAGGGCGGGCCCCTATGGCTACACCTTC
CASSPPRAGPYGYTF
>TRBJ2-3|TRBD1|15|TRBV28|.
TGTGCCAGCAGTACCCCACAGGGGGCCTCAGATACGCAGTATTTT
CASSTPQGASDTQYF
>TRBJ2-7|TRBD1|15|TRBV27|few
TGTGCCAGCAGTTTAAAGGGACAGGCCGCCTACGAGCAGTACTTC
CASSLKGQAAYEQYF